The 13 T cell receptor beta chains presented below share a single source sample, sequenced in a study of spatial heterogeneity in lung cancer. TCRdb reprocessed the 5' RACE reads with MiXCR, giving one entry per CDR3 protein. The repertoire includes roughly 12,000 distinct CDR3 sequences, over 15% of them detected once, and roughly half sits in the top ten. Sample time point: sample taken at primary tumor resection. Whole RNA came from tumor, nontumor lung or frozen PBMC and was sequenced without being sorted. Here the sequenced sample was PBMCs, taken at surgery. Receptors originate from a male donor with early-stage non-small cell lung cancer.

The V gene is TRBV10-2, the J gene TRBJ1-2; 9 nucleotides line up with TRBD1. After removal of 4 bases from V and 2 bases from J, the junction contained 11 bases not matched to a gene. The CDR3 sequence is 17 residues long. Per germline, CDR1 WSHSY and CDR2 SAAADI. CDR3 sequence: CASSGSRDRVPNYGYTF. The CDR3 DNA reads TGCGCCAGCAGTGGATCCCGGGACAGGGTGCCAAACTATGGCTACACCTTC.

CDR3 bases: TGTGCCAGCAGCTTAGGGCCCGCGGGGCTAAGCACAGATACGCAGTATTTT. Amino acid sequence: CASSLGPAGLSTDTQYF. The chain joins TRBV7-2 to TRBJ2-3; the D gene is possibly TRBD2 (6 bases). Germline values: CDR1 SGHTA, CDR2 FQGNSA. The CDR3 loop spans 17 amino acids. The V gene lost 1 base and the J gene lost 0 bases, with 14 bases spanning the gap.

Only a few counts were recorded for this clonotype. The genes are TRBV6-5 and TRBJ1-1; D unclear. Trimming took off 2 bases at V and 7 bases at J, with 5 bases between the two ends. Germline loops: CDR1 MNHEY, CDR2 SVGAGI. The CDR3 runs 11 residues. CDR3 residues: CASSYVGEAFF. CDR3 sequence (DNA): TGTGCCAGCAGTTACGTAGGTGAAGCTTTCTTT.

This clonotype was found a few times. This chain links TRBV12-3 or TRBV12-4 with TRBJ1-2; 10 bases map to TRBD1. J was trimmed by 1 base and V by 5 bases; bases with no gene match: 16. The CDR3 length is 19 residues. CDR3 amino acids: CASSLYKLTRDRGNYGYTF. CDR3 nucleotides: TGTGCCAGCAGTCTCTATAAATTAACCCGGGACAGGGGTAACTATGGCTACACCTTC.

This chain connects TRBV3-1 to TRBJ2-1; no reliable D call. V lost 0 bases and J 3 bases, leaving 6 bases between the germline ends. The CDR3 is 14 residues long. CDR1 is LGHDT and CDR2 is YNNKEL in the germline V gene (reference sequence). This CDR3 reads CASSQDGYYNEQFF. DNA for the CDR3: TGTGCCAGCAGCCAAGATGGATACTACAATGAGCAGTTCTTC.

There are many counts of this clonotype. The gene calls are TRBV18 and TRBJ1-2; 7 bases map to TRBD1. This CDR3 region has 12 residues. CDR1 and CDR2 (germline): KGHSH, LQKENI. The V gene end was trimmed by 6 bases and the J gene end by 6 bases; junction bases not matched to a gene: 4. The CDR3 is CASSEQGNGYTF. As DNA, the CDR3 is TGTGCCAGCTCCGAACAGGGGAATGGCTACACCTTC.

Ten or more counts support this clonotype. The chain's CDR3 is CASSLDSDYGYTF. The DNA for the CDR3 is TGTGCCAGCAGCTTGGATTCGGACTATGGCTACACCTTC. This chain uses TRBV5-5 with TRBJ1-2; D call uncertain. V was pared by 0 bases and J by 3 bases, with 6 bases between. Germline CDR1 SGHKS, CDR2 YYEKEE (reference sequence). The CDR3 is made up of 13 amino acids.

The chain employs TRBV5-4 and TRBJ1-1, with 9 bases identical to TRBD1. Germline CDR1 and CDR2: SGHNT and YYREEE (reference sequence). The junction had 3 bases not matched to a gene; V was cut back by 3 bases and J by 3 bases. CDR3 size: 14 residues. The CDR3 spells CASSSGTGYTEAFF. The CDR3 DNA is TGTGCCAGCAGCTCCGGGACAGGGTACACTGAAGCTTTCTTT.

At least ten counts were recorded for this clonotype. A junction end diverges from the germline sequence, so it may reflect a read error. V usage is TRBV28 and J usage is TRBJ2-7; 7 bases are a match to TRBD1. Germline CDR1 reads MDHEN; CDR2 reads SYDVKM. The CDR3 totals 14 residues. CDR3 in DNA: TGTGCCGGCAGTTTAAGGGACAGATCCTACGAGCAGTACTTC. Its protein product is CAGSLRDRSYEQYF.

V usage is TRBV6-5 and J usage is TRBJ2-1; 9 bases match TRBD1. The germline V gene encodes CDR1 MNHEY and CDR2 SVGAGI. The J segment lost 5 bases and the V segment lost 4 bases, leaving 3 bases of the junction unmatched. CDR3 size: 14 residues. CDR3: CASSLRTGDNEQFF. In nucleotides, the CDR3 is TGTGCCAGCAGTTTGCGGACAGGGGACAATGAGCAGTTCTTC.

This clonotype has a count of ten or more. V gene TRBV12-3 or TRBV12-4 combines with J gene TRBJ1-5; maybe TRBD1 (6 bases). This CDR3 is 14 amino acids long. Trimming took 7 bases from V and 2 from J, leaving 12 bases between them. CDR3 protein: CASTFYRGNQPQHF. CDR3 bases: TGTGCCAGCACCTTTTACAGGGGCAATCAGCCCCAGCATTTT.

This clonotype has more than one count but fewer than ten. The gene calls are TRBV20-1 and TRBJ1-1; D not resolved. CDR1 DFQATT and CDR2 SNEGSKA come from the germline V gene (reference sequence). Trimming pared 0 bases from V and 1 base from J, leaving 6 bases between. CDR3 length: 13 residues. CDR3 sequence: CSARDGGNTEAFF. The DNA of the CDR3 is TGCAGTGCTAGAGATGGCGGGAACACTGAAGCTTTCTTT.

This clonotype appeared a few times. The chain links TRBV11-2 to TRBJ2-4; TRBD2 matches at 11 bases. The CDR3 length is 15 residues. V was pared by 0 bases and J by 12 bases, with 7 bases of the junction left unmatched. Germline CDR1 is SGHAT and CDR2 is FQNNGV. The CDR3 is CASSLETSGSLSQYF. The DNA for the CDR3 is TGTGCCAGCAGCTTAGAAACTAGCGGGAGTTTGTCTCAGTACTTC.